A selection of T cell receptor beta chains follows, all from one sample in a study of OX40 agonist ivuxolimab in advanced cancers. Profiled with immunoSEQ multiplex PCR; TCRdb holds only in-frame clones, not every one. The top ten hold about 4.5% of the sample, which has some 45,000 clones, 75% to 90% seen once. The source material was CD4+ or CD8+ T cells sorted from blood, sampled in a trial of the OX40 agonist ivuxolimab. All receptors come from an adult with an advanced solid tumor such as melanoma, head and neck, liver or kidney cancer. Both conserved end residues are part of each CDR3. Each record gives: V gene, D gene, J gene, clone size, CDR3 DNA, CDR3 protein. A D gene is named only where the DNA matches it firmly. Part of the rows lack a size; the others show once, few, many or a class for expanded clones.

V gene: TRBV11-2; D gene: NA; J gene: TRBJ1-5; clone size: few; CDR3 DNA: TGTGCCAGCAGCTTGGGCCAGGGAGAGCCCCAGCATTTT; CDR3 protein: CASSLGQGEPQHF
V gene: TRBV7-2; D gene: NA; J gene: TRBJ2-5; clone size: NA; CDR3 DNA: TGTGCCAGCAGCTCCCCTGCCCTGGAGACCCAGTACTTC; CDR3 protein: CASSSPALETQYF
V gene: TRBV7-9; D gene: NA; J gene: TRBJ2-7; clone size: NA; CDR3 DNA: TGTGCCAGCAGCTTCTTACAGGAGGGCTACGAGCAGTACTTC; CDR3 protein: CASSFLQEGYEQYF
V gene: TRBV30; D gene: NA; J gene: TRBJ2-3; clone size: few; CDR3 DNA: TGTGCCTGGAGTGTAGAAAGCTTGGGAGATACGCAGTATTTT; CDR3 protein: CAWSVESLGDTQYF
V gene: TRBV5-8; D gene: NA; J gene: TRBJ2-7; clone size: NA; CDR3 DNA: TGTGCCAGCAGCTTAGCGGCGGACTACGAGCAGTACTTC; CDR3 protein: CASSLAADYEQYF
V gene: TRBV19; D gene: NA; J gene: TRBJ2-2; clone size: NA; CDR3 DNA: TGTGCCAGTAGTGTAACAGGGTTAGTCACCGGGGAGCTGTTTTTT; CDR3 protein: CASSVTGLVTGELFF
V gene: TRBV7-9; D gene: NA; J gene: TRBJ1-5; clone size: few; CDR3 DNA: TGTGCCAGCAGCTTAGAGGGAGGGAATCAGCCCCAGCATTTT; CDR3 protein: CASSLEGGNQPQHF
V gene: TRBV10-3; D gene: TRBD2; J gene: TRBJ2-1; clone size: NA; CDR3 DNA: TGTGCCATCAGTGACCAGACTAGCGGGAGATCCAATGAGCAGTTCTTC; CDR3 protein: CAISDQTSGRSNEQFF
V gene: TRBV4-1; D gene: TRBD2; J gene: TRBJ2-7; clone size: NA; CDR3 DNA: TGCGCCAGCAGCCCTATGATTGGACTAGCGAGTATTTACGAGCAGTACTTC; CDR3 protein: CASSPMIGLASIYEQYF
V gene: TRBV5-6; D gene: NA; J gene: TRBJ2-7; clone size: NA; CDR3 DNA: TGTGCCAGCAGCCCCGAGAAAGGCTACGAGCAGTACTTC; CDR3 protein: CASSPEKGYEQYF
V gene: TRBV7-8; D gene: NA; J gene: TRBJ1-2; clone size: NA; CDR3 DNA: TGTGCCAGCAGCTTAGACAGGGCTAACTATGGCTACACCTTC; CDR3 protein: CASSLDRANYGYTF
V gene: TRBV28; D gene: TRBD2; J gene: TRBJ2-1; clone size: NA; CDR3 DNA: TGTGCCAGCACCCCGGGACTAGCGGGAGGGATATACGGTGAGCAGTTCTTC; CDR3 protein: CASTPGLAGGIYGEQFF
V gene: TRBV28; D gene: NA; J gene: TRBJ1-5; clone size: NA; CDR3 DNA: TGTGCCAGCAGGCAGACAGTTTCCAGCAATCAGCCCCAGCATTTT; CDR3 protein: CASRQTVSSNQPQHF
V gene: TRBV5-5; D gene: TRBD2; J gene: TRBJ2-3; clone size: NA; CDR3 DNA: TGTGCCAGCAGCTTGGGGCTAGCGGGCTACACAGATACGCAGTATTTT; CDR3 protein: CASSLGLAGYTDTQYF
V gene: TRBV19; D gene: NA; J gene: TRBJ2-6; clone size: NA; CDR3 DNA: TGTGCCAGTAGTTCCGGAAATGGGGCCAACGTCCTGACTTTC; CDR3 protein: CASSSGNGANVLTF
V gene: TRBV30; D gene: TRBD2; J gene: TRBJ2-7; clone size: NA; CDR3 DNA: TGTGCCTGGAGTACAACTAGCGGCTCCTACGAGCAGTACTTC; CDR3 protein: CAWSTTSGSYEQYF
V gene: TRBV5-7; D gene: TRBD1; J gene: TRBJ2-2; clone size: NA; CDR3 DNA: TGTGCCAGCAACTCTTTGGACAGGGAGACCGGGGAGCTGTTTTTT; CDR3 protein: CASNSLDRETGELFF
V gene: TRBV7-8; D gene: TRBD1; J gene: TRBJ2-7; clone size: NA; CDR3 DNA: TGTGCCAGCAGCCGAAACAGGGACAGCTCCTACGAGCAGTACTTC; CDR3 protein: CASSRNRDSSYEQYF
V gene: TRBV7-8; D gene: NA; J gene: TRBJ1-4; clone size: NA; CDR3 DNA: TGTGCCAGCAGCGGGGGAACAGGGACGTGGAATGAAAAACTGTTTTTT; CDR3 protein: CASSGGTGTWNEKLFF
V gene: TRBV2; D gene: NA; J gene: TRBJ2-4; clone size: NA; CDR3 DNA: TGTGCCAGCAGTGAACAGGGATTAGCCAAAAACATTCAGTACTTC; CDR3 protein: CASSEQGLAKNIQYF
V gene: TRBV5-4; D gene: TRBD1; J gene: TRBJ2-6; clone size: NA; CDR3 DNA: TGTGCCAGCAGCGATGTCCTGGACAGGGGGAACTCTGGGGCCAACGTCCTGACTTTC; CDR3 protein: CASSDVLDRGNSGANVLTF
V gene: TRBV29-1; D gene: NA; J gene: TRBJ1-1; clone size: NA; CDR3 DNA: TGCAGCTGGCAGAACGACGCGAACACTGAAGCTTTCTTT; CDR3 protein: CSWQNDANTEAFF
V gene: TRBV19; D gene: NA; J gene: TRBJ1-1; clone size: few; CDR3 DNA: TGTGCCAGTAGCACAACTGGGGCAGCTTTCTTT; CDR3 protein: CASSTTGAAFF
V gene: TRBV5-1; D gene: NA; J gene: TRBJ1-1; clone size: NA; CDR3 DNA: TGCGCCAGCAGCTTGGCAACTGGGGGGAACACTGAAGCTTTCTTT; CDR3 protein: CASSLATGGNTEAFF
V gene: TRBV5-1; D gene: TRBD1; J gene: TRBJ1-2; clone size: NA; CDR3 DNA: TGCGCCAGCAGCTTGGCTGGACAGGGGACGAACTTTTATGGCTACACCTTC; CDR3 protein: CASSLAGQGTNFYGYTF
V gene: TRBV4-1; D gene: TRBD2; J gene: TRBJ2-4; clone size: NA; CDR3 DNA: TGCGCCAGCAGCCAACCCCAGGAGTGGGTAGCGGGAGCCAAAAACATTCAGTACTTC; CDR3 protein: CASSQPQEWVAGAKNIQYF
V gene: TRBV6-5; D gene: NA; J gene: TRBJ1-6; clone size: NA; CDR3 DNA: TGTGCCAGCAGTTACTCGAGGCTTACGGATTCACCCCTCCACTTT; CDR3 protein: CASSYSRLTDSPLHF
V gene: TRBV6-5; D gene: TRBD1; J gene: TRBJ1-2; clone size: NA; CDR3 DNA: TGTGCCAGCAGTTCGACAGGGCTCGAAGGCTACACCTTC; CDR3 protein: CASSSTGLEGYTF
V gene: TRBV28; D gene: NA; J gene: TRBJ2-2; clone size: NA; CDR3 DNA: TGTGCCAGCATCCCTGGGAAATTATCCGGGGAGCTGTTTTTT; CDR3 protein: CASIPGKLSGELFF
V gene: TRBV5-1; D gene: NA; J gene: TRBJ2-3; clone size: NA; CDR3 DNA: TGCGCCAGCAGCACTACAGGGTATGTTGGCACAGATACGCAGTATTTT; CDR3 protein: CASSTTGYVGTDTQYF
V gene: TRBV5-4; D gene: NA; J gene: TRBJ1-6; clone size: few; CDR3 DNA: TGTGCCAGCAGCCCCATGAATTCACCCCTCCACTTT; CDR3 protein: CASSPMNSPLHF
V gene: TRBV4-1; D gene: TRBD2; J gene: TRBJ2-1; clone size: NA; CDR3 DNA: TGCGCCAGCAGCCAAGCGGGACTAGCGCACTACAATGAGCAGTTCTTC; CDR3 protein: CASSQAGLAHYNEQFF
V gene: TRBV30; D gene: NA; J gene: TRBJ1-1; clone size: once; CDR3 DNA: TGTGCCTGGAGTGTAAAAGGGGTCACTGAAGCTTTCTTT; CDR3 protein: CAWSVKGVTEAFF
V gene: TRBV5-6; D gene: NA; J gene: TRBJ2-7; clone size: NA; CDR3 DNA: TGTGCCAGCAGCTTTGGGGGCTACGAGCAGTACTTC; CDR3 protein: CASSFGGYEQYF
V gene: TRBV30; D gene: NA; J gene: TRBJ2-1; clone size: NA; CDR3 DNA: TGTGCCTGGGACTACACTAGCGAGCAGTTCTTC; CDR3 protein: CAWDYTSEQFF
V gene: TRBV6-5; D gene: NA; J gene: TRBJ2-5; clone size: NA; CDR3 DNA: TGTGCCAGCAGTTACGGGGGGACGCAAGAGACCCAGTACTTC; CDR3 protein: CASSYGGTQETQYF
V gene: TRBV4-2; D gene: NA; J gene: TRBJ1-2; clone size: NA; CDR3 DNA: TGTGCCAGCAGCCAAGCCGCCGGGACGGGCTATGGCTACACCTTC; CDR3 protein: CASSQAAGTGYGYTF
V gene: TRBV10-3; D gene: TRBD1; J gene: TRBJ2-5; clone size: NA; CDR3 DNA: TGTGCCATCAGTGAGCTGACAGGGGAGACCCAGTACTTC; CDR3 protein: CAISELTGETQYF